This TCR beta chain is from a study of blood T cells in healthy people across ages. Approximately 10 milliliters of peripheral blood were drawn from each donor into EDTA-treated tubes. Per sample, a minimum of 7 million PBMCs were isolated. Primers used in a second PCR of roughly 6 to 12 cycles were a sample-barcoded 5' primer and a J-beta primer mix. Tags on each cDNA molecule came from a template-switch adaptor with 12 random nucleotides. TCRdb independently ran MiXCR on the 5' RACE reads; one entry per CDR3 protein. The sample consists of 650,000 to 1,000,000 distinct CDR3 sequences, 35% to 50% of them appearing once. This clonotype has a handful of counts. Sequenced material: blood. The sequence came from an older man in good health.

In DNA, the CDR3 is TGTGCCAGCAGCTGGGGACTAGCGGTCACAGATACGCAGTATTTT. Protein product: CASSWGLAVTDTQYF. The chain carries TRBV11-2 and TRBJ2-3, with 11 bases lining up with TRBD2. The CDR3 totals 15 residues. The germline V gene encodes CDR1 SGHAT and CDR2 FQNNGV. V gave up 4 bases and J gave up 2 bases; unmatched junction bases: 2.